The 19 T cell receptor beta chains reported below all come from one sample, sequenced in a study of shared clonotypes between healthy human individuals. The repertoire was sequenced with immunoSEQ multiplex PCR; TCRdb's copy has only in-frame clones and lacks some. The sample records about 2 million clones, about 95% being singletons. It was CD45RO-negative cells, positively selected for CCR7, that made up naive CD8 cells, with terminally differentiated effector memory CD45RA+ cells excluded. The specimen was naive CD8+ T cells sorted from blood. The origin of the receptors is a man aged 18 to 30 in good health.

The V and J genes are TRBV29-1 and TRBJ2-7, with TRBD1 matching over 7 bases. The J segment lost 6 bases and the V segment lost 7 bases, leaving 15 bases of the junction unmatched. CDR1 is SQVTM, CDR2 ANQGSEA, per germline. The CDR3 covers 14 residues. In DNA form, the CDR3 reads TGCAGCGCGTCTGACAGGCTAGCAGGGGGCGAGCAGTACTTC. Its translation is CSASDRLAGGEQYF.

This clone was seen only once. The chain links TRBV5-6 to TRBJ2-1; D unresolved. CDR3 length: 13 amino acids. V was pared by 2 bases and J by 1 base, with 4 bases between. The germline gives CDR1 SGHDT, CDR2 YYEEEE. CDR3 in DNA: TGTGCCAGCAGCTTCCAGTCCTACAATGAGCAGTTCTTC. This codes for CASSFQSYNEQFF.

The chain combines TRBV18 with TRBJ2-7, with D unresolved. Germline V lookup: CDR1 KGHSH, CDR2 LQKENI. This CDR3 comprises 11 residues. With 6 bases removed from V and 5 bases from J, the gap between germline ends came to 8 bases. The CDR3 region has the DNA TGTGCCAGCTCCTACCAGGACGAGCAGTACTTC. Amino acid sequence: CASSYQDEQYF.

The V gene is TRBV9, the J gene TRBJ1-2; 8 bases are shared with TRBD1. The V segment lost 1 base and the J segment 6 bases; nucleotides outside the gene matches: 5. This CDR3 comprises 14 residues. Germline V CDR1 and CDR2: SGDLS, YYNGEE. The chain's CDR3 is CASSVWTGSNGYTF. The CDR3 nucleotides are TGTGCCAGCAGCGTATGGACAGGGTCAAATGGCTACACCTTC.

J is TRBJ2-1 and V is TRBV6-5; D is uncertain. The CDR3 contains 14 residues. Per germline, CDR1 MNHEY and CDR2 SVGAGI. Trimming took off 5 bases at V and 2 bases at J, with 10 bases between the two ends. In nucleotides, the CDR3 is TGTGCCAGCAGTGTCGACACGACCTACAATGAGCAGTTCTTC. This codes for CASSVDTTYNEQFF.

The V call is TRBV27, the J call TRBJ1-2; D not resolved. V lost 6 bases, J lost 8 bases, and 19 bases lay in between. The CDR3 runs 14 residues. Germline CDR1 and CDR2: MNHEY and SMNVEV (reference sequence). CDR3 sequence (DNA): TGTGCCAGCAGAAAGACTGAGGACTCTAGAGGCTACACCTTC. This translates into CASRKTEDSRGYTF.

The chain recombines TRBV5-1 with TRBJ2-5; 9 bases fit TRBD1. Trimming took 4 bases from V and 5 from J; bases not matched to a gene: 18. This CDR3 contains 18 residues. Germline CDR1 and CDR2: SGHRS and YFSETQ. The CDR3 coding sequence is TGCGCCAGCAGCGCGATAACCGGGACAGGGATAGTGTTGGAGACCCAGTACTTC. Residues: CASSAITGTGIVLETQYF.

The rearrangement uses TRBV6-5 and TRBJ2-7; D unclear. V dropped 4 bases and J dropped 0 bases, with 7 bases sitting between them. Germline loops: CDR1 MNHEY, CDR2 SVGAGI. The length of the CDR3 is 13 residues. The DNA for the CDR3 is TGTGCCAGCAGTTTGGCGGCCTCCTACGAGCAGTACTTC. It encodes CASSLAASYEQYF.

The chain couples TRBV6-1 to TRBJ1-4; no definite D call. The CDR3 consists of 14 residues. V was clipped by 7 bases and J by 0 bases, with 9 bases between them. CDR1 and CDR2 (germline): MNHNS, SASEGT. CDR3 bases: TGTGCCAGCAAAGGGTGGGCAACTAATGAAAAACTGTTTTTT. Its translation: CASKGWATNEKLFF.

The J gene is TRBJ2-1, the V gene TRBV29-1; TRBD2 matches at 7 bases. The CDR3 sequence is 17 residues long. Germline V lookup: CDR1 SQVTM, CDR2 ANQGSEA. Trimming removed 1 base from V and 8 bases from J; junction bases left unmatched: 17. This chain's CDR3 is CSVEGIAGDHHAYEQFF. DNA for the CDR3: TGCAGCGTTGAAGGTATAGCGGGCGACCATCACGCCTATGAGCAGTTCTTC.

The chain is built from TRBV7-9 and TRBJ2-5; TRBD2 matches 8 bases. CDR3 length: 15 amino acids. Trimming at V came to 4 bases and at J to 3 bases, leaving 7 bases not matched to a gene. CDR1 is SEHNR, CDR2 FQNEAQ, per germline (reference sequence). The CDR3 loop reads CASSSSGLAKETQYF. CDR3 in DNA: TGTGCCAGCAGCTCTAGCGGACTAGCCAAAGAGACCCAGTACTTC.

The chain carries TRBV6-5 and TRBJ1-1; the D is unclear. Germline assignment: CDR1 MNHEY and CDR2 SVGAGI. V dropped 4 bases and J dropped 6 bases, with 9 bases sitting between them. The CDR3 extends over 12 amino acids. CDR3: CASSSGGPEAFF. The CDR3 DNA reads as TGTGCCAGCAGTTCAGGTGGTCCTGAAGCTTTCTTT.

Of note for this clone: Distinct nucleotide sequences in the sample also encode this CDR3. J is TRBJ1-4 and V is TRBV10-3; D ambiguous. The V and J ends lost 2 bases and 5 bases respectively, with 3 bases between them. Germline lookup yields CDR1 ENHRY and CDR2 SYGVKD. The CDR3 is 12 residues long. The CDR3 region is CAISEGNEKLFF. As DNA, the CDR3 is TGTGCCATCAGTGAGGGGAATGAAAAACTGTTTTTT.

This clone is a singleton in its sample. The rearrangement links TRBV12-5 to TRBJ2-7; unclear D gene. Trimming left V 8 bases short and J 2 bases short, with 13 bases between. CDR3 length: 13 residues. The germline V gene encodes CDR1 LGHNT and CDR2 FRNRAP. This chain's CDR3 is CASPPDRPYEQYF. The CDR3 DNA follows: TGTGCTAGTCCCCCCGACCGGCCCTACGAGCAGTACTTC.

This clone was recorded once. The same CDR3 also results from other DNA sequences found in this sample. The chain links TRBV7-9 to TRBJ2-1; 8 bases are shared with TRBD2. The germline gives CDR1 SEHNR, CDR2 FQNEAQ (reference sequence). This CDR3 region has 15 residues. J lost 2 bases, V lost 3 bases, and 3 bases had no gene match. In nucleotides, the CDR3 is TGTGCCAGCAGCTTGGCGGGAGGCCCCTACAATGAGCAGTTCTTC. This codes for CASSLAGGPYNEQFF.

This clone appeared a single time. The chain is built from TRBV27 and TRBJ2-7; 9 positions agree with TRBD1. CDR1 is MNHEY and CDR2 is SMNVEV in the germline V gene (reference sequence). CDR3 length: 14 residues. V shed 6 bases and J 4 bases; nucleotides not matched to a gene: 7. The CDR3 loop reads CASRETGGLYEQYF. CDR3 DNA sequence: TGTGCCAGCAGGGAGACAGGGGGACTTTACGAGCAGTACTTC.

The chain links TRBV4-1 to TRBJ1-2; TRBD1 agrees at 7 bases. V lost 0 bases to trimming and J lost 0 bases; unmatched junction nucleotides: 7. Germline V CDR1 and CDR2: MGHRA, YSYEKL. This CDR3 region has 17 residues. Here the CDR3 DNA reads TGCGCCAGCAGCCAAGATTGGGGGACAGTAGCTAACTATGGCTACACCTTC. This encodes CASSQDWGTVANYGYTF.

The chain couples TRBV7-6 to TRBJ2-2; 10 bases map to TRBD2. The germline gives CDR1 SGHVS, CDR2 FNYEAQ. With 4 bases clipped from V and 7 bases from J, the junction kept 9 bases outside the gene matches. The CDR3 extends over 16 amino acids. CDR3 in amino acids: CASSYLAGAGVGELFF. CDR3 nucleotides: TGTGCCAGCAGCTATCTAGCGGGAGCTGGTGTCGGGGAGCTGTTTTTT.

This clone was observed a handful of times. This chain uses TRBV28 with TRBJ1-1; no clear D gene. CDR3 length: 17 amino acids. Germline loops: CDR1 MDHEN, CDR2 SYDVKM. V gave up 1 base and J gave up 1 base, with 16 bases separating them. The CDR3 loop reads CASSLFFDRVENTEAFF. CDR3 in DNA: TGTGCCAGCAGTTTATTCTTCGATAGGGTGGAGAACACTGAAGCTTTCTTT.